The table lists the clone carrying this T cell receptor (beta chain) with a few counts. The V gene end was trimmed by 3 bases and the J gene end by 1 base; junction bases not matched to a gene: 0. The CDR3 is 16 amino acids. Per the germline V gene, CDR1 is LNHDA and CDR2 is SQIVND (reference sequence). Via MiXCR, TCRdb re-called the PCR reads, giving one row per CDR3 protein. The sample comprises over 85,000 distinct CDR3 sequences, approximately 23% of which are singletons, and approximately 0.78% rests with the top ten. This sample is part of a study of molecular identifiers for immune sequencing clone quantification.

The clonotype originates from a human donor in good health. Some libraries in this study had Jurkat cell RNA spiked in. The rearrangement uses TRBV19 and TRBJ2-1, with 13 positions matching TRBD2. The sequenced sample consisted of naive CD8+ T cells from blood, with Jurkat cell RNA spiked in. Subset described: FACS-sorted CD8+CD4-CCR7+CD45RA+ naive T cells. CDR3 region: CASSMTSGGSYNEQFF. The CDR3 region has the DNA TGTGCCAGTAGTATGACTAGCGGGGGGTCCTACAATGAGCAGTTCTTC. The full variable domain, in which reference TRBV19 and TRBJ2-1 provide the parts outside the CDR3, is DGGITQSPKYLFRKEGQNVTLSCEQNLNHDAMYWYRQDPGQGLRLIYYSQIVNDFQKGDIAEGYSVSREKKESFPLTVTSAQKNPTAFYLCASSMTSGGSYNEQFFGPGTRLTVL.